The sequence of this T cell receptor (beta chain) was determined in a study of T cell responses to AZD1222 COVID-19 vaccine. Findings of the study overall: No day 14 peak samples; only post-peak repertoires were characterized. Donor demographics were predominantly white British with a female majority; clonal diversity may be underestimated.

V dropped 0 bases and J dropped 7 bases, with 19 bases sitting between them. CDR3 length: 16 amino acids. The germline V gene encodes CDR1 SGHNT and CDR2 YYREEE (reference sequence). Second-dose timings of about 4 or about 12 weeks were pooled. To note about this clone: Its specificity is not known.

Sequencing used immunoSEQ multiplex PCR; TCRdb keeps in-frame clones, though not all of them. The sample comprises 95,000 to 100,000 clones, about 90% of which are singletons, and 10% to 13% rests with the top ten. V and J are TRBV5-4 and TRBJ1-2; unclear D gene. This sequence was found in an adult who received the AZD1222 COVID-19 vaccine. The source material was peripheral blood, sampled 28 days after the second AZD1222 dose. The CDR3 sequence is CASSLVIGSSWGGYTF. DNA for the CDR3: TGTGCCAGCAGCTTGGTGATCGGGTCATCTTGGGGTGGCTACACCTTC.